The clone carrying this TCR beta chain was observed a few times. The antigen is undetermined. Germline V CDR1 and CDR2: SGHTA, FQGNSA. The CDR3 has 15 residues. V was clipped by 4 bases and J by 8 bases; unmatched bases: 13. The sample comes from a study of T cell responses to AZD1222 COVID-19 vaccine. Overall study results and limits: Just six people given AZD1222 tested seropositive at baseline. Sampling that yielded the repertoires occurred only after the peak T cell response. There were mostly white British donors and more females than males, and clonal diversity was possibly underestimated.

Measured with immunoSEQ multiplex PCR; TCRdb has only the in-frame clones, and not every one. The sample consists of tens of thousands of clones, approximately 84% of them appearing once. This chain uses TRBV7-2 with TRBJ1-2, with TRBD1 identical over 7 bases. This sequence originates from an adult in good health. Sequencing used peripheral blood, obtained on day 0 of AZD1222 vaccination. CDR3 sequence reads: CASSSRTGETYGYTF. The DNA for the CDR3 is TGTGCCAGCAGCTCAAGGACAGGAGAAACTTACGGCTACACCTTC. Complete variable domain (other parts from reference TRBV7-2 and TRBJ1-2): GAGVSQSPSNKVTEKGKDVELRCDPISGHTALYWYRQSLGQGLEFLIYFQGNSAPDKSGLPSDRFSAERTGGSVSTLTIQRTQQEDSAVYLCASSSRTGETYGYTFGSGTRLTVV.